This T cell receptor (beta chain) was identified during a study of beta chain bispecific antibodies for T cell cancers. Study background: Surviving healthy donor T cells from leukemia-line and bispecific antibody cocultures were TRBV-sequenced for family depletion. Jurkat cells expressed TRBV12-3; HPB-ALL cells expressed TRBV5-5. Findings and limits, study-wide: In these mixed samples, most targeted TRBV reads derived from the leukemia cell line.

Expansion lasted 2 to 4 days, with either anti-CD3 antibody OKT3 or CD3/CD28 beads. This clonotype was picked up many times. Its antigen is unknown. TCRdb recomputed calls from the 5' RACE reads with MiXCR, one row per CDR3 protein. This sample yields about 20,000 distinct CDR3 sequences, of which about 2.7% are seen a single time; roughly 29% belongs to the top ten. The CDR3 is 20 amino acids. The trim removed 0 bases at V and 5 bases at J, leaving 15 bases unmatched. Germline V gives CDR1 SEHNR, CDR2 FQNEAQ (reference sequence). The chain employs TRBV7-9 and TRBJ2-2, with 10 bases that match TRBD2. The sequence was obtained from a human donor in good health. Some clones in this sample may be carry-over from other donors' samples. The sample was healthy donor T cells cultured with leukemia cells. The CDR3 DNA sequence: TGTGCCAGCAGCTTAGCGCCCTCTTGGACTAGCGGAGATTCTACCGGGGAGCTGTTTTTT. Translating gives CASSLAPSWTSGDSTGELFF.